The next 14 T cell receptor beta chains were all read from a single sample in a study of cytomegalovirus exposure and HLA in healthy donors. 60 Vbeta and 13 Jbeta primers were used in PCR. TCRdb keeps only in-frame clones here, not all; method: immunoSEQ multiplex PCR. The repertoire holds around 230,000 clones, with more than 75% as singletons. Sequenced sample: PBMCs. These receptors were collected from a man aged 35 to 55 in good health and CMV-seropositive.

The chain uses TRBV5-1 and TRBJ2-2, with TRBD1 identical over 8 bases. The CDR3 is 15 amino acids. CDR1 and CDR2 from the germline V gene are SGHRS and YFSETQ. Trimming took 4 bases from V and 4 from J; bases not matched to a gene: 6. The CDR3 sequence is CASSPDRDGTGELFF. The CDR3 DNA sequence: TGCGCCAGCAGCCCGGACAGGGACGGCACCGGGGAGCTGTTTTTT.

The chain joins TRBV19 to TRBJ1-3; weak D call: TRBD1 (5 bases). The CDR3 is 14 amino acids. Trimming cost V 8 bases and J 3 bases, with 14 bases left between them. Germline V gene data show CDR1 as LNHDA and CDR2 as SQIVND (reference sequence). As DNA, the CDR3 is TGTGCCAGTTGGATGTTAAGGGGTGGAAACACCATATATTTT. This encodes CASWMLRGGNTIYF.

V and J are TRBV6-6 and TRBJ2-1, with TRBD2 matching over 7 bases. The CDR3 consists of 16 residues. J gave up 5 bases and V 7 bases, and 14 bases lay outside the gene matches. CDR1 is MNHNY and CDR2 is SVGAGI in the germline V gene (reference sequence). The CDR3 loop reads CASTLIGLGVDNEQFF. Written as DNA, the CDR3 is TGTGCCAGCACCTTGATTGGACTAGGGGTCGACAATGAGCAGTTCTTC.

CDR3 sequence (DNA): TGTGCCAGCAGAACAGGGGTCGGCTCCTACAATGAGCAGTTCTTC. Translating it yields CASRTGVGSYNEQFF. The V and J genes are TRBV6-5 and TRBJ2-1; 7 bases match TRBD1. CDR3 length: 15 residues. The V gene end was trimmed by 6 bases and the J gene end by 0 bases; junction bases not matched to a gene: 5. Per germline, CDR1 MNHEY and CDR2 SVGAGI.

The rearrangement joins TRBV19 to TRBJ2-7, with 10 bases that match TRBD1. The CDR3 covers 14 residues. V gave up 3 bases and J gave up 3 bases; unmatched junction bases: 2. CDR1 is LNHDA, CDR2 SQIVND, per germline (reference sequence). The CDR3 nucleotides are TGTGCCAGTAGTATGGGGACAGGGGTCTACGAGCAGTACTTC. It encodes CASSMGTGVYEQYF.

This chain joins TRBV28 and TRBJ1-5; 10 bases map to TRBD1. Germline V gene sequence: CDR1 MDHEN, CDR2 SYDVKM. J gave up 11 bases and V 6 bases, and 13 bases lay outside the gene matches. This CDR3 contains 15 residues. Written as DNA, the CDR3 is TGTGCCAGCAGCTGGGGGACAGGGGCTCCCGGGACCCAGCATTTT. Translated: CASSWGTGAPGTQHF.

In this sample, this clone turned up once. The chain uses TRBV27 and TRBJ1-4; 7 nucleotides align to TRBD1. The CDR3 sequence is 16 residues long. V lost 5 bases to trimming and J lost 0 bases; unmatched junction nucleotides: 6. Germline values: CDR1 MNHEY, CDR2 SMNVEV (reference sequence). The CDR3 loop is CASSVQGFTTNEKLFF. The CDR3 region has the DNA TGTGCCAGCAGTGTACAGGGGTTCACAACTAATGAAAAACTGTTTTTT.

The gene calls are TRBV10-3 and TRBJ1-2; 8 nucleotides line up with TRBD1. Germline-derived CDR1 and CDR2 are ENHRY and SYGVKD. This CDR3 contains 14 residues. The junction had 7 bases not matched to a gene; V was cut back by 3 bases and J by 7 bases. CDR3 nucleotide sequence: TGTGCCATCAGTGAAGTACAGGGGGGATCTGGCTACACCTTC. The encoded protein is CAISEVQGGSGYTF.

This clone was counted between two and nine times. The sample contains more than one DNA sequence encoding this CDR3. The V and J genes are TRBV5-1 and TRBJ1-1; D may be TRBD1 (5 bases). From germline, CDR1 is SGHRS and CDR2 YFSETQ. The CDR3 sequence is 13 residues long. Deletions cut 0 bases from V and 4 bases from J, with 7 bases between. The CDR3 is CASSLGGGTEAFF. For the CDR3, the DNA is TGCGCCAGCAGCTTGGGCGGGGGCACTGAAGCTTTCTTT.

V and J are TRBV5-1 and TRBJ2-5, with a possible D match to TRBD1 (6 bases). The CDR3 covers 13 residues. Germline V CDR1 and CDR2: SGHRS, YFSETQ. The V end lost 1 base, the J end lost 4 bases, and 8 bases lay between the germline ends. In DNA form, the CDR3 reads TGCGCCAGCAGCTTGACAGGGAGAGAGACCCAGTACTTC. Translated: CASSLTGRETQYF.

The chain couples TRBV7-9 to TRBJ1-1, with D maybe TRBD1 (6 bases). V was cut by 3 bases and J by 1 base, with 12 bases left in between. The CDR3 is made up of 15 amino acids. Germline loops: CDR1 SEHNR, CDR2 FQNEAQ (reference sequence). The CDR3 region is CASSFSKTGNTEAFF. In nucleotides, the CDR3 is TGTGCCAGCAGCTTCTCTAAGACAGGGAACACTGAAGCTTTCTTT.

The chain has TRBV29-1 and TRBJ2-3; D possibly corresponds to TRBD1 (6 bases). The CDR3 has 14 amino acids. CDR1 and CDR2 (germline): SQVTM, ANQGSEA. Trimming took off 2 bases at V and 9 bases at J, with 18 bases between the two ends. CDR3 sequence (DNA): TGCAGCGTTGAACCGCAGGGGCGGTATCAAACGCAGTATTTT. It encodes CSVEPQGRYQTQYF.

V gene TRBV2 combines with J gene TRBJ2-5, with 10 bases aligning to TRBD2. Germline CDR1 is SNHLY and CDR2 is FYNNEI. The CDR3 contains 15 residues. J gave up 3 bases and V 6 bases, and 7 bases lay outside the gene matches. The CDR3 here is CASSRAGGLKETQYF. The DNA of the CDR3 is TGTGCCAGCAGCAGAGCGGGAGGGCTAAAAGAGACCCAGTACTTC.

The chain joins TRBV5-6 to TRBJ1-4, with TRBD1 identical over 11 bases. V lost 3 bases and J lost 7; bases outside the gene matches: 5. CDR1 is SGHDT and CDR2 is YYEEEE in the germline V gene. The CDR3 runs 15 residues. The CDR3 nucleotides are TGTGCCAGCAGCTCTCCGGGACAGGGGGGTGAAAAACTGTTTTTT. This codes for CASSSPGQGGEKLFF.